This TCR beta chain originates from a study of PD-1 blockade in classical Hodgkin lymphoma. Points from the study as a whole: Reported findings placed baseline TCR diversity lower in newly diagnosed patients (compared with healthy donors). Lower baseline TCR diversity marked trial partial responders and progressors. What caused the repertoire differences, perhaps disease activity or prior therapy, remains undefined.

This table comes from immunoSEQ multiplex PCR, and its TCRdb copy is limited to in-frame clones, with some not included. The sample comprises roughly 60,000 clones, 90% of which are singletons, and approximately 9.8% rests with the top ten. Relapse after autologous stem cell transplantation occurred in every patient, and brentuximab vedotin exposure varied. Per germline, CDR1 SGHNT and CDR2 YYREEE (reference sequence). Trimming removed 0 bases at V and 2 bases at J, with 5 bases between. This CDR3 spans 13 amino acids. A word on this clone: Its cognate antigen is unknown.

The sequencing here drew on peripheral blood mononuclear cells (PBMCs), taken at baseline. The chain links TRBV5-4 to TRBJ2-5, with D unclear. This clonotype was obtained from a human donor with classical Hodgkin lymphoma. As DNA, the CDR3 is TGTGCCAGCAGCTTGGAGTTGCAAGAGACCCAGTACTTC. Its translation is CASSLELQETQYF.